Listed below are T cell receptor beta chains from one sample, sequenced in a study of Ad26.COV2.S vaccination and SARS-CoV-2 variants. Repertoires were generated with immunoSEQ multiplex PCR, while TCRdb's copy carries only in-frame clones and drops some. The sample holds hundreds of thousands of clones; about 90% are singletons and the top ten take 3.5% to 4.5%. This specimen was peripheral blood, taken after recovery from COVID-19. Every receptor here comes from a human donor who had recovered from COVID-19. Each CDR3 is given with its conserved first and last residue. D genes are given only for firm matches.

d_call: .; v_call: TRBV3-1/TRBV3-2; j_call: TRBJ2-6; cdr3_aa: CASSQALVASGANVLTF; cdr3_nt: TGTGCCAGCAGCCAAGCATTGGTAGCCTCTGGGGCCAACGTCCTGACTTTC
d_call: .; v_call: TRBV5-1; j_call: TRBJ2-1; cdr3_aa: CASSFTDRPAIEQFF; cdr3_nt: TGCGCCAGCAGCTTTACCGACAGGCCCGCTATTGAGCAGTTCTTC
d_call: TRBD2; v_call: TRBV5-1; j_call: TRBJ2-1; cdr3_aa: CASMTRGAENYNEQFF; cdr3_nt: TGCGCCAGCATGACGCGGGGGGCCGAGAACTACAATGAGCAGTTCTTC
d_call: .; v_call: TRBV4-1; j_call: TRBJ1-5; cdr3_aa: CASSRGGSQPQHF; cdr3_nt: TGCGCCAGCAGCCGAGGGGGATCTCAGCCCCAGCATTTT
d_call: TRBD1; v_call: TRBV11-2; j_call: TRBJ1-5; cdr3_aa: CASSLGTGTHQPQHF; cdr3_nt: TGTGCCAGCAGTCTCGGGACAGGGACCCATCAGCCCCAGCATTTT
d_call: TRBD1; v_call: TRBV6-5; j_call: TRBJ1-2; cdr3_aa: CASSYRGTGSGGYTF; cdr3_nt: TGTGCCAGCAGTTACCGCGGGACAGGGTCTGGTGGCTACACCTTC
d_call: .; v_call: TRBV5-1; j_call: TRBJ1-1; cdr3_aa: CASSPAGGLGEAFF; cdr3_nt: TGCGCCAGCAGCCCGGCGGGAGGTTTAGGTGAAGCTTTCTTT
d_call: .; v_call: TRBV4-3; j_call: TRBJ1-2; cdr3_aa: CASSQDGSVDYGYTF; cdr3_nt: TGCGCCAGCAGCCAAGATGGCTCGGTAGACTATGGCTACACCTTC
d_call: .; v_call: TRBV19; j_call: TRBJ2-7; cdr3_aa: CASTSGTSPSYEQYF; cdr3_nt: TGTGCCAGCACAAGCGGGACATCACCCTCCTACGAGCAGTACTTC
d_call: .; v_call: TRBV21-1; j_call: TRBJ2-5; cdr3_aa: CASSIPGTLGEETQYF; cdr3_nt: TGTGCCAGCAGCATCCCCGGGACATTGGGCGAAGAGACCCAGTACTTC
d_call: .; v_call: TRBV2; j_call: TRBJ2-2; cdr3_aa: CASSEVAAGNTGELFF; cdr3_nt: TGTGCCAGCAGTGAAGTGGCAGCGGGGAACACCGGGGAGCTGTTTTTT
d_call: .; v_call: TRBV3-1/TRBV3-2; j_call: TRBJ1-1; cdr3_aa: CASSQGFRENTEAFF; cdr3_nt: TGTGCCAGCAGCCAAGGATTTCGGGAGAACACTGAAGCTTTCTTT
d_call: .; v_call: TRBV6-2/TRBV6-3; j_call: TRBJ1-6; cdr3_aa: CASSWGFRSPLHF; cdr3_nt: TGTGCCAGCAGTTGGGGCTTCCGATCACCCCTCCACTTT
d_call: .; v_call: TRBV7-9; j_call: TRBJ1-1; cdr3_aa: CASSRVGDTEAFF; cdr3_nt: TGTGCCAGCAGCCGAGTCGGGGACACTGAAGCTTTCTTT
d_call: .; v_call: TRBV19; j_call: TRBJ1-1; cdr3_aa: CASSIGGQTSFEAFF; cdr3_nt: TGTGCCAGTAGTATCGGGGGGCAGACTTCTTTCGAAGCTTTCTTT